This T cell receptor (beta chain) was sequenced during a study of cytomegalovirus exposure and HLA in healthy donors. The study's findings and limits: Despite most TCR sequences being rare, some public TCRs occurred in many donors. Links to common viral pathogens appeared, in a later analysis, for several of the most significant clusters.

Researchers ran the PCR with 60 Vbeta and 13 Jbeta primers. The assay was immunoSEQ multiplex PCR, and TCRdb's table has in-frame clones only and misses some. This table has about 140,000 clones, roughly four fifths appearing once. Germline-derived CDR1 and CDR2 are SGHVS and FQNEAQ. The CDR3 consists of 13 residues. V dropped 5 bases and J dropped 4 bases, with 12 bases sitting between them. About this clone: Its specificity is not known.

The sequenced sample consisted of PBMCs. This sequence originates from a human donor in good health. The rearrangement links TRBV7-8 to TRBJ2-7; D may be TRBD1 (6 bases). Here the CDR3 DNA reads TGTGCCAGCAGCACCAGGGGTGGATACGAGCAGTACTTC. Protein product: CASSTRGGYEQYF.